Listed below are T cell receptor beta chains from one sample, sequenced in a study of shared clonotypes between healthy human individuals. Profiled with immunoSEQ multiplex PCR; TCRdb holds only in-frame clones, not every one. This sample has roughly 2.5 million clones; approximately 92% occur once, and the top ten carry 0.14%. The sequenced material came from naive CD4+ T cells sorted from blood. These receptors were obtained from a man younger than 35 in good health. Each CDR3 is given with its conserved first and last residue. A D gene is named only where the DNA matches it firmly. Size is stated for part of the rows, as once, few or many counts, or as a class when the clone is expanded.

clone size: .; J gene: TRBJ2-1; CDR3 length: 13; V gene: TRBV5-1; D gene: .; CDR3 protein: CASSSDSPREQFF; CDR3 DNA: TGCGCCAGCAGCTCCGACTCGCCGCGAGAGCAGTTCTTC
clone size: .; J gene: TRBJ2-3; CDR3 length: 12; V gene: TRBV7-2; D gene: .; CDR3 protein: CASSFNGDTQYF; CDR3 DNA: TGTGCCAGCAGCTTTAACGGAGATACGCAGTATTTT
clone size: .; J gene: TRBJ2-3; CDR3 length: 14; V gene: TRBV5-4; D gene: .; CDR3 protein: CASSLVQSEGTQYF; CDR3 DNA: TGTGCCAGCAGCTTGGTGCAGAGCGAGGGTACGCAGTATTTT
clone size: .; J gene: TRBJ2-1; CDR3 length: 15; V gene: TRBV28; D gene: .; CDR3 protein: CASKGGSEGENEQFF; CDR3 DNA: TGTGCCAGCAAGGGCGGGTCGGAGGGGGAGAATGAGCAGTTCTTC
clone size: .; J gene: TRBJ1-6; CDR3 length: 16; V gene: TRBV6-5; D gene: TRBD1; CDR3 protein: CASSYSTTGTSSPLHF; CDR3 DNA: TGTGCCAGCAGTTACTCAACGACAGGGACGAGTTCACCCCTCCACTTT
clone size: .; J gene: TRBJ2-7; CDR3 length: 15; V gene: TRBV5-4; D gene: .; CDR3 protein: CASSQQEKLRYEQYF; CDR3 DNA: TGTGCCAGCAGTCAACAGGAGAAGCTACGGTACGAGCAGTACTTC
clone size: .; J gene: TRBJ1-4; CDR3 length: 14; V gene: TRBV2; D gene: TRBD1; CDR3 protein: CASRDREINEKLFF; CDR3 DNA: TGTGCCAGCAGGGACAGGGAGATAAATGAAAAACTGTTTTTT
clone size: .; J gene: TRBJ1-6; CDR3 length: 10; V gene: TRBV28; D gene: .; CDR3 protein: CASGWVGLHF; CDR3 DNA: TGTGCCAGCGGGTGGGTTGGCCTCCACTTT
clone size: .; J gene: TRBJ2-7; CDR3 length: 15; V gene: TRBV4-1; D gene: .; CDR3 protein: CASSQEGPFGGEQYF; CDR3 DNA: TGCGCCAGCAGCCAAGAGGGCCCCTTTGGAGGCGAGCAGTACTTC
clone size: once; J gene: TRBJ2-3; CDR3 length: 16; V gene: TRBV5-1; D gene: TRBD1; CDR3 protein: CASSLGGQGMRNTQYF; CDR3 DNA: TGCGCCAGCAGCTTGGGGGGACAGGGGATGCGGAATACGCAGTATTTT
clone size: .; J gene: TRBJ1-2; CDR3 length: 12; V gene: TRBV6-5; D gene: .; CDR3 protein: CASSYAGYGYTF; CDR3 DNA: TGTGCCAGCAGTTACGCGGGGTATGGCTACACCTTC
clone size: .; J gene: TRBJ1-1; CDR3 length: 14; V gene: TRBV28; D gene: .; CDR3 protein: CASSPSGFYTEAFF; CDR3 DNA: TGTGCCAGCAGCCCTTCGGGTTTTTACACTGAAGCTTTCTTT
clone size: few; J gene: TRBJ1-1; CDR3 length: 16; V gene: TRBV11-2; D gene: .; CDR3 protein: CASSLGRLGPGTEAFF; CDR3 DNA: TGTGCCAGCAGCTTAGGAAGACTGGGTCCGGGCACTGAAGCTTTCTTT
clone size: .; J gene: TRBJ2-4; CDR3 length: 14; V gene: TRBV6-5; D gene: .; CDR3 protein: CASSPRQNPNIQYF; CDR3 DNA: TGTGCCAGCAGCCCTCGACAGAATCCAAACATTCAGTACTTC
clone size: .; J gene: TRBJ1-1; CDR3 length: 13; V gene: TRBV2; D gene: .; CDR3 protein: CASSDNSNTEAFF; CDR3 DNA: TGTGCCAGCAGTGATAACTCGAACACTGAAGCTTTCTTT